This T cell receptor (beta chain) derives from a study of blood T cell repertoires in COVID-19. Trimming removed 0 bases from V and 5 bases from J; junction bases left unmatched: 10. CDR3 length: 17 amino acids. Germline-derived CDR1 and CDR2 are GTSNPN and SVGIG (reference sequence). Assay: immunoSEQ multiplex PCR; the TCRdb copy retains only in-frame clones and omits some. The table shows some 270,000 clones, with about 89% occurring only once. The TCR was taken from a man in his forties with active or convalescent COVID-19. V and J are TRBV30 and TRBJ2-1, with 10 bases lining up with TRBD1. Specimen: peripheral blood. CDR3 sequence reads: CAWSVLGGQGLHNEQFF. In nucleotides, the CDR3 is TGTGCCTGGAGTGTACTCGGGGGACAGGGGCTCCACAATGAGCAGTTCTTC. The whole variable domain, remainder taken from reference TRBV30 and TRBJ2-1, is SQTIHQWPATLVQPVGSPLSLECTVEGTSNPNLYWYRQAAGRGLQLLFYSVGIGQISSEVPQNLSASRPQDRQFILSSKKLLLSDSGFYLCAWSVLGGQGLHNEQFFGPGTRLTVL.